Given below is one TCR beta chain in context. It lacks a known antigen. No base-level quality is on record; no much larger clone is a single base apart. The data stem from a study of blood T cell repertoires in COVID-19 (TCRdb year 2020). Context from the whole study: Collaborator samples came from the United States, Italy and Spain and covered acute and convalescent phases of COVID-19. The material from the prospective study consisted of cDNA or gDNA derived from T cells, B-cell-depleted T cells, or PBMCs. Deeply sampled blood TCRbeta repertoires from subjects exposed to, actively infected with, or recovered from COVID-19 were included in the dataset. The repertoires were released in a freely available public database intended as a resource for research on the immune response to SARS-CoV-2. Samples came from the ongoing ImmuneRACE study (first 160 participants) plus 1,254 subjects from 6 global collaborators. Nearly every sample came with metadata listing a de-identified subject ID, COVID-19 status, age in years and sex. Where HLA class I and class II types were available, the types were taken from metadata supplied by the sample provider, not from assay-based typing.

TCRbeta CDR3 regions were amplified from genomic DNA by means of the immunoSEQ Assay, a bias-controlled multiplex PCR. From the authors' description of their analysis: The number of nucleated cells in each sample was estimated from the amplification of reference gene primers within the assay. To quantify the absolute abundance of each unique TCRbeta CDR3 rearrangement, sequence reads were collapsed and filtered. For each sample, productive Simpson clonality was calculated by taking the square root of Simpson's diversity index across productive rearrangements. In TCRdb, the immuneACCESS table is reduced to in-frame sequences with V and J assigned. These tables do not hold every clone; where another copy was compared, an unresolved V gene accounts for under half, and the others remain unexplained. The V and J calls and clone size come from that table; D and trimming were worked out from the DNA. This sample comprises some 160,000 clones, about 88% of them detected only once. In total, the top ten clones hold roughly 2% of the sample.

Results the study describes overall, beyond this receptor: How much clinical and demographic metadata was included differed by source and by participant, and the metadata was provided uncurated.

The CDR3 numbers 14 residues from cysteine through phenylalanine. The read is trimmed to its CDR3 DNA, 42 bases read in frame from base 1. From the germline V gene, CDR1 is SGDLS and CDR2 is YYNGEE. V is clipped by 6 bases and J by 2 bases, and the sequence between their germline boundaries is 11 bases long. Samples from volunteer blood donors who had recovered from COVID-19 were contributed by a second Seattle source. The collaborating institutions used their own protocols to collect whole blood in K2EDTA tubes. For TCRbeta analysis, collaborators shipped samples as frozen whole blood, isolated PBMCs, or DNA extracted from either of those sample types.

This receptor was taken from a man in his fifties or sixties who had recovered from COVID-19. The V and J genes are TRBV9 and TRBJ2-2, and TRBD1 may be the D gene, going by 6 matching bases. Sequenced material: peripheral blood. The nucleotide sequence reads as follows: TGTGCCAGCAACCCGGACAGAAACACCGGGGAGCTGTTTTTT. This translates into CASNPDRNTGELFF.